The clone carrying this T cell receptor (beta chain) has at least ten counts. What it binds is unknown. This entry is derived from a study of response to subunit inactivated influenza vaccine. Whole-study results and caveats: Researchers suggested that each seasonal influenza vaccination recruits few new T cells.

Trimming removed 7 bases from V and 0 bases from J, with 2 bases in between. The CDR3 extends over 12 amino acids. In germline, CDR1 is KGHDR, CDR2 SFDVKD. TCRdb reprocessed the RT-PCR reads with MiXCR, giving one entry per CDR3 protein. The repertoire holds around 170,000 distinct CDR3 sequences, with roughly 10% as singletons. The sample was CD8+ T cells sorted from PBMCs, taken approximately 25 months after vaccination. This TCR was recovered from a man aged 45 to 75 who received an inactivated influenza vaccine. V is TRBV24-1 and J is TRBJ2-2, with D hard to call. The CDR3 DNA is TGTGCCACCAGGTCGAACACCGGGGAGCTGTTTTTT. This encodes CATRSNTGELFF.